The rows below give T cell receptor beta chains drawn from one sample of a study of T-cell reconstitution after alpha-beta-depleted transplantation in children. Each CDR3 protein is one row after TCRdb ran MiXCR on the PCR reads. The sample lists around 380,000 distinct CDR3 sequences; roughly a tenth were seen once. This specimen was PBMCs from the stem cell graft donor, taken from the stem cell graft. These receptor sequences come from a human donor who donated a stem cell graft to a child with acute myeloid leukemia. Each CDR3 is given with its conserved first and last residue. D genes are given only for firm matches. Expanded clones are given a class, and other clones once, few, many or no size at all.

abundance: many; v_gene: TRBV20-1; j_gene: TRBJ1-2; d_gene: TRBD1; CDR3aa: CSARPPGQGLRKGYTF; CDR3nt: TGCAGTGCTAGACCCCCCGGACAGGGCCTAAGGAAAGGCTACACCTTC
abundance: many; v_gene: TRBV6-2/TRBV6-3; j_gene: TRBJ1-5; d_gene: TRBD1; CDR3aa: CASSYRDRNQPQHF; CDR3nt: TGTGCCAGCAGTTACCGGGACAGAAATCAGCCCCAGCATTTT
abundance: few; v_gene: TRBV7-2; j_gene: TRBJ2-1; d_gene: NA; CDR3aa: CASILGPQTNEQFF; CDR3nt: TGTGCCAGCATTCTCGGGCCACAGACTAATGAGCAGTTCTTC
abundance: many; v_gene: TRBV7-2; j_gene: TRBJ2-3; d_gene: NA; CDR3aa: CASSFPPSVPDTQYF; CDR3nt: TGTGCCAGCAGCTTTCCGCCTAGCGTTCCAGATACGCAGTATTTT
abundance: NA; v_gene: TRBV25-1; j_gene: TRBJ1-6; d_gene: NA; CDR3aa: CASSEYASIVALHF; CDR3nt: TGTGCCAGCAGTGAATATGCCAGCATTGTGGCCCTCCACTTT
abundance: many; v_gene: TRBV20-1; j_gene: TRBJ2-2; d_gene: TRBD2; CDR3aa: CSARGTSGSSGELFF; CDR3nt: TGCAGTGCTAGAGGGACTAGCGGCAGCTCGGGGGAGCTGTTTTTT
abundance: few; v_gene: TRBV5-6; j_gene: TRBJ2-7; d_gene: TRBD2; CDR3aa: CASSLWSSGTHYEQYF; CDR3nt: TGTGCCAGCAGCCTGTGGTCTAGCGGAACCCACTACGAGCAGTACTTC
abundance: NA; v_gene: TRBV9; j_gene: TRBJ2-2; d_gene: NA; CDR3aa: CASSPRTDTSTGELFF; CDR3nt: TGTGCCAGCAGCCCCCGAACAGACACCAGCACCGGGGAGCTGTTTTTT
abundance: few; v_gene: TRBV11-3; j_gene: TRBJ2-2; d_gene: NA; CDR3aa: CASSLSGDTGELFF; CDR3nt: TGTGCCAGCAGCTTGTCAGGGGACACCGGGGAGCTGTTTTTT
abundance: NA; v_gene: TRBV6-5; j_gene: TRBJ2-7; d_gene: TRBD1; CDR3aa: CASSYFRTGDYEQYF; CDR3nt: TGTGCCAGCAGTTACTTTCGGACAGGGGACTACGAGCAGTACTTC
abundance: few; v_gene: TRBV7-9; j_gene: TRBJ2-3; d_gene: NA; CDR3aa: CAGASTDTQYF; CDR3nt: TGTGCCGGAGCAAGCACAGATACGCAGTATTTT
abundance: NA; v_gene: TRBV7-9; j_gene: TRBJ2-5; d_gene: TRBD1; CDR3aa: CASSLGTGGYETQYF; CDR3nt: TGTGCCAGCAGCTTAGGGACAGGGGGCTACGAGACCCAGTACTTC
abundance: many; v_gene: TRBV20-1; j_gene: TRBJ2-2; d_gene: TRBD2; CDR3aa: CSASGGAGTGELFF; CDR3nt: TGCAGTGCTAGCGGGGGGGCCGGCACCGGGGAGCTGTTTTTT
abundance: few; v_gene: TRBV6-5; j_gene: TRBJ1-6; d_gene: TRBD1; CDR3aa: CASSLSDRADSPLHF; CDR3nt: TGTGCCAGCAGTTTGTCGGACAGGGCTGATTCACCCCTCCACTTT
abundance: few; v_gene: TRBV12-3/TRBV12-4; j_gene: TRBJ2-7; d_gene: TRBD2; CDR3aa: CASSLLAGRYEQYF; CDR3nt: TGTGCCAGCAGTTTGCTAGCGGGACGGTACGAGCAGTACTTC
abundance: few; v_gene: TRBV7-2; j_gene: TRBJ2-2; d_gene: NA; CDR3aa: CASSPTGTTAGELFF; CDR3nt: TGTGCCAGCAGCCCCACCGGGACAACTGCCGGGGAGCTGTTTTTT
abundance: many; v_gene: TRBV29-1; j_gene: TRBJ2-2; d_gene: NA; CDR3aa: CSVRESTTGELFF; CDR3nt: TGCAGCGTCCGGGAGAGTACCACCGGGGAGCTGTTTTTT
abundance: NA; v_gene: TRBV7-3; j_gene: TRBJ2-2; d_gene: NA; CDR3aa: CASSLSGVNTGELFF; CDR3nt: TGTGCCAGCAGCTTAAGCGGCGTGAACACCGGGGAGCTGTTTTTT
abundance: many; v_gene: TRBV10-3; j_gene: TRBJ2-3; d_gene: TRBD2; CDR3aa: CAINGLAGDRTDTQYF; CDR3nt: TGTGCCATCAACGGACTAGCGGGGGACCGCACAGATACGCAGTATTTT
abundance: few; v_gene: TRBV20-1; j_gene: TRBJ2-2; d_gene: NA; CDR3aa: CSARWRGETGELFF; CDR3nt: TGCAGTGCTAGGTGGAGAGGGGAGACCGGGGAGCTGTTTTTT
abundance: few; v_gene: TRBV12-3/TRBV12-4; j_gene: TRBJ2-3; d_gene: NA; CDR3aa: CASMVGASTDTQYF; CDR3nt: TGTGCCAGCATGGTGGGAGCAAGCACAGATACGCAGTATTTT
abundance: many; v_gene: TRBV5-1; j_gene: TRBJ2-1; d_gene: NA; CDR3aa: CASSLSVAGNEQFF; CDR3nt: TGCGCCAGCAGCTTGAGCGTCGCGGGCAATGAGCAGTTCTTC
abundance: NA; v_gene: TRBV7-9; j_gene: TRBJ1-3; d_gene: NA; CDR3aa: CASSFATGNSGNTIYF; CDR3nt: TGTGCCAGCAGCTTCGCGACAGGCAACTCTGGAAACACCATATATTTT
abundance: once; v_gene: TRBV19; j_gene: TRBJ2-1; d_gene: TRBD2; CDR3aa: CASSTRTSGRPDEQFF; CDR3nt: TGTGCCAGTAGTACCAGGACTAGCGGGAGACCCGATGAGCAGTTCTTC
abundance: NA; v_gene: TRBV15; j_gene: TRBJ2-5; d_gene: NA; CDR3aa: CATSNRDGQETQYF; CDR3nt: TGTGCCACCAGCAACAGGGACGGCCAAGAGACCCAGTACTTC
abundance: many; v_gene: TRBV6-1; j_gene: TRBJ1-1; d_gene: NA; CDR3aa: CASSVKASAGNTEAFF; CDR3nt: TGTGCCAGCTCAGTGAAGGCATCTGCCGGAAACACTGAAGCTTTCTTT
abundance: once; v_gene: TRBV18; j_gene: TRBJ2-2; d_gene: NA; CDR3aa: CASSPQGSEELFF; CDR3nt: TGTGCCAGCTCACCTCAAGGCTCCGAGGAGCTGTTTTTT
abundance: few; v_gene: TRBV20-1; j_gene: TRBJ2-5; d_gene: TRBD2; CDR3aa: CSAYVGLAGQETQYF; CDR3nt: TGCAGTGCTTATGTGGGACTAGCGGGCCAAGAGACCCAGTACTTC
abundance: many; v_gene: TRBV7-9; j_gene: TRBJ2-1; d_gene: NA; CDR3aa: CASSLTPPGAPQQFF; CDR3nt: TGTGCCAGCAGCTTAACCCCCCCTGGGGCACCCCAGCAGTTCTTC